One sample yielded the 23 T cell receptor beta chains listed below, sequenced in a study of cytomegalovirus exposure and HLA in healthy donors. Researchers ran the PCR with 60 Vbeta and 13 Jbeta primers. Data came from immunoSEQ multiplex PCR; TCRdb stores just in-frame clones and leaves some out. In the table there are approximately 100,000 clones, about 80% of which are singletons. Sequences were obtained from PBMCs. The receptors were sampled from a man aged 18 to 29 in good health and CMV-seropositive.

In DNA, the CDR3 is TGTGCCAGCAGTTACTCGACAGGGGAGTCGGAGACCCAGTACTTC. Residues: CASSYSTGESETQYF. The genes are TRBV6-5 and TRBJ2-5, with TRBD1 identical over 8 bases. CDR3 length: 15 residues. V trimming: 0 bases; J trimming: 5 bases; junction bases outside the gene matches: 5. Germline assignment: CDR1 MNHEY and CDR2 SVGAGI.

This clone showed up just a few times. This chain connects TRBV10-3 to TRBJ1-4, with 9 bases aligning to TRBD1. After removal of 10 bases from V and 8 bases from J, the junction contained 8 bases not matched to a gene. The V gene's germline CDR1 is ENHRY and CDR2 SYGVKD. This CDR3 is 13 amino acids long. The CDR3 is CASGQGREEKLFF. The CDR3 region has the DNA TGTGCCAGCGGACAGGGGCGGGAGGAAAAACTGTTTTTT.

The V and J genes are TRBV6-6 and TRBJ2-7; D is unresolved. The germline gives CDR1 MNHNY, CDR2 SVGAGI (reference sequence). The CDR3 contains 15 residues. Deletions cut 0 bases from V and 6 bases from J, with 15 bases between. CDR3: CASSYSQAPMGEQYF. The DNA of the CDR3 is TGTGCCAGCAGTTACTCGCAGGCACCCATGGGCGAGCAGTACTTC.

The chain has TRBV9 and TRBJ1-4; possibly TRBD1 for D (6 bases). The CDR3 consists of 14 residues. Germline V CDR1 and CDR2: SGDLS, YYNGEE. V lost 0 bases, J lost 5 bases, and 8 bases lay in between. Written as DNA, the CDR3 is TGTGCCAGCAGCGTAGGCAGGGGAAATGAAAAACTGTTTTTT. Protein sequence: CASSVGRGNEKLFF.

The chain links TRBV27 to TRBJ1-6; a possible D gene is TRBD1 (6 bases). From germline, CDR1 is MNHEY and CDR2 SMNVEV (reference sequence). The CDR3 is 13 amino acids. V lost 9 bases and J lost 2, with 8 bases in between. This chain's CDR3 is CASTGTYNSPLHF. The CDR3 nucleotides are TGTGCCAGTACAGGGACCTATAATTCACCCCTCCACTTT.

J is TRBJ1-4 and V is TRBV25-1, with 7 nucleotides matching TRBD1. The CDR3 is 15 amino acids. The germline V gene encodes CDR1 MGHDK and CDR2 SYGVNS. The ends lost 2 bases at V and 7 bases at J; junction bases unmatched: 7. CDR3: CASSELDRDGEKLFF. Here the CDR3 DNA reads TGTGCCAGCAGTGAACTAGACAGGGACGGTGAAAAACTGTTTTTT.

This clone was observed a handful of times. The CDR3 region has the DNA TGTGCCAGCAGCTTAGCATCAGGGTTGGGTGGGCAAGCTTTCTTT. The encoded protein is CASSLASGLGGQAFF. V usage is TRBV7-9 and J usage is TRBJ1-1, with D tentatively TRBD1 (5 bases). The CDR3 totals 15 residues. Germline CDR1 reads SEHNR; CDR2 reads FQNEAQ (reference sequence). V lost 0 bases, J lost 9 bases, and 17 bases lay in between.

This chain links TRBV11-2 with TRBJ1-1; D gene ambiguous. V was cut by 4 bases and J by 0 bases, with 6 bases left in between. This CDR3 is built from 13 residues. CDR1 SGHAT and CDR2 FQNNGV come from the germline V gene. The CDR3 is CASSSSMNTEAFF. CDR3 nucleotides: TGTGCCAGCAGCTCTAGTATGAACACTGAAGCTTTCTTT.

This sequence joins TRBV19 and TRBJ1-1, with D possibly being TRBD1 (6 bases). This CDR3 comprises 15 residues. Germline CDR1 LNHDA, CDR2 SQIVND (reference sequence). V was pared by 2 bases and J by 2 bases, with 12 bases between. The CDR3 sequence is CASSIISDSNTEAFF. CDR3 bases: TGTGCCAGTAGTATAATCTCGGACAGCAACACTGAAGCTTTCTTT.

This clone was seen a handful of times. The V and J genes are TRBV28 and TRBJ1-2, with D possibly matching TRBD1 (5 bases). Germline CDR1 is MDHEN and CDR2 is SYDVKM. Between the trimmed V and J ends, which lost 3 bases and 4 bases, there was a span of 12 bases. CDR3 length: 14 amino acids. Here the CDR3 reads CASSLVLQGYGYTF. CDR3 nucleotides: TGTGCCAGCAGTTTGGTTCTTCAGGGCTATGGCTACACCTTC.

This clone turned up a few times. The J gene is TRBJ1-5, the V gene TRBV21-1; TRBD1 is taken as the D call from the table, unchecked against the DNA. TRBV21-1 constitutes a pseudogene. The CDR3 has 17 amino acids. The CDR3 spells CASSKGRDRSRYQPQHF. CDR3 bases: TGTGCCAGCAGCAAAGGACGGGACAGGAGTAGATATCAGCCCCAGCATTTT.

This rearrangement joins TRBV18 to TRBJ1-2, with D perhaps TRBD1 (6 bases). In germline, CDR1 is KGHSH, CDR2 LQKENI. CDR3 length: 14 residues. V lost 3 bases to trimming and J lost 2 bases, with 10 bases between them. CDR3 region: CASSPTGGNYGYTF. The CDR3 DNA reads as TGTGCCAGCTCACCGACGGGGGGCAACTATGGCTACACCTTC.

This clone showed up just a few times. The V gene is TRBV27, the J gene TRBJ2-3; D is unclear. V was cut by 5 bases and J by 4 bases, with 22 bases left in between. The CDR3 has 17 residues. CDR1 and CDR2 (germline): MNHEY, SMNVEV (reference sequence). The CDR3 DNA reads TGTGCCAGCAGTCCAAATCGGTTTCCCTCGCTTCCAGATACGCAGTATTTT. The encoded protein is CASSPNRFPSLPDTQYF.

The CDR3 DNA reads as TGTGCCAGCAGCGTCTTCCAGGGATACAATGAAAAACTGTTTTTT. Translated: CASSVFQGYNEKLFF. The chain combines TRBV28 with TRBJ1-4; possibly TRBD1 for D (5 bases). The germline CDR1 and CDR2 sequences are MDHEN and SYDVKM. V lost 6 bases and J lost 5, with 16 bases in between. This CDR3 has 15 residues.

This clone was seen once. V is TRBV9 and J is TRBJ1-6; D may be TRBD1 (6 bases). Germline CDR1 is SGDLS and CDR2 is YYNGEE. Trimming pared 3 bases from V and 8 bases from J, leaving 15 bases between. The CDR3 is made up of 15 amino acids. The CDR3 spells CASSELSGGHSPLHF. The CDR3 DNA sequence: TGTGCCAGCAGCGAGCTTTCCGGGGGGCATTCACCCCTCCACTTT.

This chain uses TRBV5-1 with TRBJ1-3, with a possible D match to TRBD1 (5 bases). Germline V gives CDR1 SGHRS, CDR2 YFSETQ. Trimming cost V 4 bases and J 2 bases, with 13 bases left between them. The CDR3 extends over 15 amino acids. The CDR3 coding sequence is TGCGCCAGCAGCCGCGACGCAGGGACTGGAAACACCATATATTTT. Translated, it gives CASSRDAGTGNTIYF.

The V gene is TRBV5-6, the J gene TRBJ2-6; 10 bases fit TRBD1. This CDR3 spans 17 amino acids. V was clipped by 5 bases and J by 4 bases; unmatched bases: 9. The germline V gene has CDR1 SGHDT and CDR2 YYEEEE. The CDR3 coding sequence is TGTGCCAGCAGGCTCCGGGACAGGGGATCGGGGGCCAACGTCCTGACTTTC. It is translated as CASRLRDRGSGANVLTF.

V is TRBV28 and J is TRBJ2-5, with no clear D. Trimming removed 6 bases from V and 5 bases from J, with 4 bases in between. CDR1 is MDHEN and CDR2 is SYDVKM in the germline V gene. CDR3 length: 10 residues. The CDR3 coding sequence is TGTGCCAGCAGCCGGGAGACCCAGTACTTC. It encodes CASSRETQYF.

The CDR3 region has the DNA TGTGCCAGCAGCTGGAGACAGGGTAAAACTGGAAACACCATATATTTT. Its protein is CASSWRQGKTGNTIYF. The V call is TRBV7-9, the J call TRBJ1-3, with TRBD1 matching 7 bases. J gave up 2 bases and V 4 bases, and 8 bases lay outside the gene matches. This CDR3 has 16 amino acids. Germline V lookup: CDR1 SEHNR, CDR2 FQNEAQ (reference sequence).

CDR3 in amino acids: CASSPRLAGVYNEQFF. CDR3 DNA: TGCGCCAGCAGCCCACGACTAGCGGGGGTGTACAATGAGCAGTTCTTC. The genes are TRBV4-1 and TRBJ2-1; 12 bases match TRBD2. Germline-derived CDR1 and CDR2 are MGHRA and YSYEKL. CDR3 length: 16 residues. Germline trimming cut 4 bases from V and 4 bases from J; bases unmatched to any gene: 5.

CDR3 loop: CASGPRQGNSNQPQHF. Here the CDR3 DNA reads TGTGCCAGTGGTCCGAGACAGGGGAATAGCAATCAGCCCCAGCATTTT. The V call is TRBV19, the J call TRBJ1-5; 8 bases agree with TRBD1. In germline, CDR1 is LNHDA, CDR2 SQIVND (reference sequence). The CDR3 is made up of 16 amino acids. Germline trimming cut 8 bases from V and 0 bases from J; bases unmatched to any gene: 9.

The rearrangement uses TRBV10-3 and TRBJ2-1, with 8 bases that match TRBD2. The V gene's germline CDR1 is ENHRY and CDR2 SYGVKD. V lost 7 bases and J lost 5; bases outside the gene matches: 4. This CDR3 spans 13 amino acids. The CDR3 DNA reads as TGTGCCATCACCGGTAGCGGGGACAATGAGCAGTTCTTC. Encoded protein: CAITGSGDNEQFF.

The J gene is TRBJ1-6, the V gene TRBV19; 8 bases are shared with TRBD1. Germline-derived CDR1 and CDR2 are LNHDA and SQIVND (reference sequence). The CDR3 spans 14 residues. Trimming took 5 bases from V and 9 from J; bases not matched to a gene: 6. CDR3 sequence: CASSPGGAGSPLHF. In DNA form, the CDR3 reads TGTGCCAGTAGTCCAGGGGGCGCGGGTTCACCCCTCCACTTT.